This T cell receptor beta chain was captured by sequencing in a study of identical twins. A universal primer binding site was introduced by template switching. The final cDNA contained unique molecular identifiers. Each CDR3 protein gets one entry after TCRdb re-called the 5' RACE reads with MiXCR. The sample contains 300,000 to 350,000 distinct CDR3 sequences, over 9% of which appear only once. There are a few counts of this clonotype. The sample was also linked to a second study, of yellow fever vaccine responses in identical twins.

Sequencing was performed on CD8+ T cells sorted from blood. The receptor's source is a woman aged 18-35 years in good health.

The CDR3 here is CASSYFGDDGARRDIQYF. CDR3 in DNA: TGTGCCAGCAGCTACTTTGGGGATGACGGGGCACGGAGGGACATTCAGTACTTC. This chain joins TRBV11-1 and TRBJ2-4; possible D gene TRBD2, 6 bases. V was trimmed by 4 bases and J by 8 bases, leaving 27 bases between them. Germline lookup yields CDR1 SGHAT and CDR2 FQDESV (reference sequence). This CDR3 is built from 18 residues.